This T cell receptor beta chain was identified in a study of cytomegalovirus exposure and HLA in healthy donors. General study points: It was reportedly the case that the classifier diagnosed cytomegalovirus status with high specificity and sensitivity. Later analysis identified several of the most significant clusters that appeared linked to common viral pathogens. The Asian-associated ancestry cluster reportedly had fewer N-insertions than the roughly 670-donor mean in a later analysis.

Use of 60 Vbeta and 13 Jbeta primers characterized the PCR. Produced via immunoSEQ multiplex PCR; TCRdb's table is partial and in-frame only. The repertoire holds 90,000 to 120,000 clones, with 70% to 80% as singletons. Remarks on this clone: Its antigen is undetermined.

The CDR3 is made up of 15 amino acids. V shed 7 bases and J 5 bases; nucleotides not matched to a gene: 16. The germline CDR1 and CDR2 sequences are SQVTM and ANQGSEA. This TCR came from a woman aged 40 to 55 in good health and CMV-seronegative. The sequenced sample consisted of PBMCs. V gene TRBV29-1 combines with J gene TRBJ2-5; 7 bases are shared with TRBD1. CDR3: CSAGLGFGQDETQYF. The CDR3 nucleotides are TGCAGCGCTGGTCTGGGCTTCGGACAGGATGAGACCCAGTACTTC.